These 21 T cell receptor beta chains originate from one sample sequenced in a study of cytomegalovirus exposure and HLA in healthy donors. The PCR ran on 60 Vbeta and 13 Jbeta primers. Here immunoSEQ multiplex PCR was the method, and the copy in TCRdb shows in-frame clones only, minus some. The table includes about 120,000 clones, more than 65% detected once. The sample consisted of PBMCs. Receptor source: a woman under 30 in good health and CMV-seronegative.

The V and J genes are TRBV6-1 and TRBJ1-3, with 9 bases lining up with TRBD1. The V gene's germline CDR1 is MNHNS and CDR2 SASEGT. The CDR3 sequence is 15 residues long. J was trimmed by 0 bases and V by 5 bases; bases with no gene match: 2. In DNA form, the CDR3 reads TGTGCCAGCAGTCCGACAGGGGGCTCTGGAAACACCATATATTTT. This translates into CASSPTGGSGNTIYF.

CDR3 loop: CASSPPQGSQYF. CDR3 DNA: TGTGCCAGCAGCCCCCCCCAGGGTTCCCAGTACTTC. The chain employs TRBV7-6 and TRBJ2-7; a possible D gene is TRBD1 (5 bases). CDR3 length equals 12 residues. Germline CDR1 reads SGHVS; CDR2 reads FNYEAQ. V gave up 5 bases and J gave up 10 bases, with 15 bases separating them. Full variable domain (remainder filled in from reference TRBV7-6 and TRBJ2-7): GAGVSQSPRYKVTKRGQDVALRCDPISGHVSLYWYRQALGQGPEFLTYFNYEAQQDKSGLPNDRFSAERPEGSISTLTIQRTEQRDSAMYRCASSPPQGSQYFGPGTRLTVT.

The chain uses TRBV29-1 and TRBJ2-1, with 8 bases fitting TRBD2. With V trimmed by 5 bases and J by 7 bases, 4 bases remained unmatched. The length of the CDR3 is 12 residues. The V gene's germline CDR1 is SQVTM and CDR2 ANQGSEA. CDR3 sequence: CSVSGSPNEQFF. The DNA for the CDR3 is TGCAGCGTTAGCGGGAGTCCGAATGAGCAGTTCTTC.

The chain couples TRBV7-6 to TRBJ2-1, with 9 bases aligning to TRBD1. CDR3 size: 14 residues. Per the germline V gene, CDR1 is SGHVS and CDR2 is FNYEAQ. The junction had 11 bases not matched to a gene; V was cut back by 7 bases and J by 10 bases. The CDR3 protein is CASTRDRDPREQFF. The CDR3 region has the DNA TGTGCCAGCACCCGGGACAGGGACCCCAGGGAGCAGTTCTTC.

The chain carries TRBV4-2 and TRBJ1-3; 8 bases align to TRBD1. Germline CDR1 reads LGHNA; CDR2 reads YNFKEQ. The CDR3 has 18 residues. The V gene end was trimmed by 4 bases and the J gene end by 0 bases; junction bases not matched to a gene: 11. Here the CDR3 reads CASSREDRDRISGNTIYF. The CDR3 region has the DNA TGTGCCAGCAGCCGGGAGGACCGGGACAGGATCTCTGGAAACACCATATATTTT.

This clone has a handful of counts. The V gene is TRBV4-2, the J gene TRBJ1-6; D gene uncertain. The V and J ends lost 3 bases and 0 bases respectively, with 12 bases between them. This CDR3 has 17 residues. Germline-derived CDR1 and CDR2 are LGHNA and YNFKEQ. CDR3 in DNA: TGTGCCAGCAGCCAGCAGCACTACGGCTCCTATAATTCACCCCTCCACTTT. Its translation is CASSQQHYGSYNSPLHF.

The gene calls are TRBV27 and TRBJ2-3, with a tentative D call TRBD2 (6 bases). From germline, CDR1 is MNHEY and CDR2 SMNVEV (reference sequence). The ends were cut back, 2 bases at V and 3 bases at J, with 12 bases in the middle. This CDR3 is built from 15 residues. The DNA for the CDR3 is TGTGCCAGCAGTTTAGGTTGGGGGGTTACAGATACGCAGTATTTT. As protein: CASSLGWGVTDTQYF.

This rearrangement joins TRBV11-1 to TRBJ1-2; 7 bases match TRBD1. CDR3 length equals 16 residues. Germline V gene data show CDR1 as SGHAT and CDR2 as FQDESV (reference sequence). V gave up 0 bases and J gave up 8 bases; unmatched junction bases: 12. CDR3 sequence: CASSLALADRFRGYTF. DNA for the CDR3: TGTGCCAGCAGCTTAGCGCTGGCGGACAGGTTCCGCGGCTACACCTTC.

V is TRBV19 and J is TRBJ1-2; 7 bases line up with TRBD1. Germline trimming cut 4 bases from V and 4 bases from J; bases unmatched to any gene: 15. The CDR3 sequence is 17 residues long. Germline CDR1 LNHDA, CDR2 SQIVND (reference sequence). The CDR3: CASSTWGPGQKGYGYTF. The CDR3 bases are TGTGCCAGTAGTACATGGGGACCGGGACAGAAAGGCTATGGCTACACCTTC.

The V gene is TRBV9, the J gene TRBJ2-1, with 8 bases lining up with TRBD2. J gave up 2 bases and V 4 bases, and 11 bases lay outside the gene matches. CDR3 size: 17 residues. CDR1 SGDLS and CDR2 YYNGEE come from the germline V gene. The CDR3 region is CASSPQELAATYNEQFF. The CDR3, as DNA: TGTGCCAGCAGCCCCCAGGAACTAGCGGCGACCTACAATGAGCAGTTCTTC. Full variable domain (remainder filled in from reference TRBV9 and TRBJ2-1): DSGVTQTPKHLITATGQRVTLRCSPRSGDLSVYWYQQSLDQGLQFLIQYYNGEERAKGNILERFSAQQFPDLHSELNLSSLELGDSALYFCASSPQELAATYNEQFFGPGTRLTVL.

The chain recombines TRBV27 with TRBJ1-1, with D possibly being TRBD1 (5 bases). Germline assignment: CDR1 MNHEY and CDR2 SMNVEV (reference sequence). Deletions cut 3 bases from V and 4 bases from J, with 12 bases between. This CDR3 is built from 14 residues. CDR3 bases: TGTGCCAGCAGTTTGGTTGGGGGAGGCACTGAAGCTTTCTTT. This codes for CASSLVGGGTEAFF.

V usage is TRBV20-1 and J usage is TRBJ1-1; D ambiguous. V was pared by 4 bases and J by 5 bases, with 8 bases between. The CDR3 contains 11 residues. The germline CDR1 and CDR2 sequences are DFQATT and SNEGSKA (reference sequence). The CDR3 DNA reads TGCAGTGCTACTATCTCAACTGAAGCTTTCTTT. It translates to CSATISTEAFF.

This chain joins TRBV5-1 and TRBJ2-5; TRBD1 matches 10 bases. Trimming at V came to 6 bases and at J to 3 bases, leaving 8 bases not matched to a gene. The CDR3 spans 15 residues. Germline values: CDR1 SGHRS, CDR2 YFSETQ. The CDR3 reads CASTGAGTGEETQYF. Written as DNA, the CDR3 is TGCGCCAGCACTGGAGCCGGGACAGGGGAAGAGACCCAGTACTTC.

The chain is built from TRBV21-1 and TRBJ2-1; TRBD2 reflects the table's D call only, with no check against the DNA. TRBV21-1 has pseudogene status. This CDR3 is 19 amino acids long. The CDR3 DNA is TGTGCCAGCAGCAATTGGCCTTCTAGCGGGAGGATCCCCTACAATGAGCAGTTCTTC. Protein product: CASSNWPSSGRIPYNEQFF.

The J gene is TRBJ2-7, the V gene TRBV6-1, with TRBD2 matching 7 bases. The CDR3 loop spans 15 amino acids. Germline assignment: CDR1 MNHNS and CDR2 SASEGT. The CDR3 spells CASSNERASGGSLIV. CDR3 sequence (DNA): TGTGCCAGCAGTAATGAGAGGGCTAGCGGAGGATCCCTAATTGTC.

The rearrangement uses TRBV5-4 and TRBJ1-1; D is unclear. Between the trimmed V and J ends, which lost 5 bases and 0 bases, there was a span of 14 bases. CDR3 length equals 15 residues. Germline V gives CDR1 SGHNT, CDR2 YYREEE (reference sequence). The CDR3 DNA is TGTGCCAGCAGGTTGAGTAGTCTCATGAACACTGAAGCTTTCTTT. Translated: CASRLSSLMNTEAFF.

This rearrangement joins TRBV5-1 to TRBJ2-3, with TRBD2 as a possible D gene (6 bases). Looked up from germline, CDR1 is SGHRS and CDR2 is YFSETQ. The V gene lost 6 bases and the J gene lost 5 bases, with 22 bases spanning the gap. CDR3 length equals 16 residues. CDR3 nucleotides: TGCGCCAGCACCGATCGAGGAGGGGTAGGAGTAGATACGCAGTATTTT. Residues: CASTDRGGVGVDTQYF.

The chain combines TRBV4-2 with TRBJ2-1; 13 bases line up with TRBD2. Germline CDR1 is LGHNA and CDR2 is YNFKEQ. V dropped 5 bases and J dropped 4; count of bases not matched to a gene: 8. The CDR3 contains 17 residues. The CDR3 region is CASSSRLAGGPYNEQFF. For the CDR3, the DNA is TGTGCCAGCAGCTCACGACTAGCGGGAGGCCCATACAATGAGCAGTTCTTC.

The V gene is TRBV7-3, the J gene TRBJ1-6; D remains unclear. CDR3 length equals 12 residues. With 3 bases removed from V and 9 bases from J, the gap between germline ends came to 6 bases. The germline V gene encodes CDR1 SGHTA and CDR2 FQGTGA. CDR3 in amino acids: CASSFRLSPLHF. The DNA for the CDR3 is TGTGCCAGCAGCTTTCGACTTTCACCCCTCCACTTT. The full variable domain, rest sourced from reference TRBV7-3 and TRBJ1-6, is GAGVSQTPSNKVTEKGKYVELRCDPISGHTALYWYRQSLGQGPEFLIYFQGTGAADDSGLPNDRFFAVRPEGSVSTLKIQRTERGDSAVYLCASSFRLSPLHFGNGTRLTVT.

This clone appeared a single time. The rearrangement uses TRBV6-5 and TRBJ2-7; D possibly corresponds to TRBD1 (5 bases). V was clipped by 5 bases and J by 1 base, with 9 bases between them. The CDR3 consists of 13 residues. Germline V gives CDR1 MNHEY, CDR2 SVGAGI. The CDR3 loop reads CASSAGFSYEQYF. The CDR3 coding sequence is TGTGCCAGCAGTGCAGGGTTTTCCTACGAGCAGTACTTC.

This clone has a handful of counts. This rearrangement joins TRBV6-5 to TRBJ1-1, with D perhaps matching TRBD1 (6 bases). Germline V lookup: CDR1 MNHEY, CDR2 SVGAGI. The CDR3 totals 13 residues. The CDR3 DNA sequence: TGTGTCGTTGGGGGCGCACAGGACACTGAAGCTTTCTTT. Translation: CVVGGAQDTEAFF.